This TCR beta chain stems from a study of CD8 T cells in ankylosing spondylitis. Study results and limitations: In ankylosing spondylitis blood, a motif of fewer than 10 highly homologous TCR beta variants appeared characteristic.

TCRdb called the 5' RACE reads again in MiXCR, with one record for every CDR3 protein. The profile shows about 240,000 distinct CDR3 sequences, 8% to 9.5% of them singletons. This clonotype was found once. Its target is not known. The J segment lost 4 bases and the V segment lost 4 bases, leaving 15 bases of the junction unmatched. Germline lookup yields CDR1 MNHNS and CDR2 SASEGT. This CDR3 has 17 amino acids. The chain has TRBV6-1 and TRBJ1-2, with 7 bases fitting TRBD1. The source material was blood, either unsorted or a sorted T cell fraction (not recorded which). This receptor was identified in a male donor with ankylosing spondylitis or in good health (not recorded which). CDR3 loop: CASSGGDSPLSSYGYTF. The CDR3 DNA reads TGTGCCAGCAGTGGAGGGGACAGCCCGCTCTCGTCCTATGGCTACACCTTC.